A selection of T cell receptor beta chains follows, all from one sample in a study of blood T cell repertoires in COVID-19. Sequencing used immunoSEQ multiplex PCR; TCRdb keeps in-frame clones, though not all of them. The sample lists 250,000 or so clones; roughly 88% were seen once. Sequenced material: peripheral blood. The receptor set was obtained from a woman aged 25-40 years with acute or convalescent COVID-19. Both conserved end residues are part of each CDR3. The order of the fields is D gene, clone size, V gene, J gene, CDR3 protein, CDR3 DNA. D genes are given only for firm matches. The size field is filled for only some rows; it gives once, few, many or a size class.

D gene: -
clone size: few
V gene: TRBV6-5
J gene: TRBJ2-1
CDR3 protein: CASSYSTDIPNEQFF
CDR3 DNA: TGTGCCAGCAGTTACTCGACGGACATCCCCAATGAGCAGTTCTTC

D gene: -
clone size: -
V gene: TRBV5-4
J gene: TRBJ2-3
CDR3 protein: CASSSEADTQYF
CDR3 DNA: TGTGCCAGCAGCTCTGAGGCAGATACGCAGTATTTT

D gene: -
clone size: few
V gene: TRBV6-5
J gene: TRBJ1-4
CDR3 protein: CASRTNSGAREKLFF
CDR3 DNA: TGTGCCAGCAGAACAAACAGCGGCGCTCGAGAAAAACTGTTTTTT

D gene: -
clone size: -
V gene: TRBV3-1/TRBV3-2
J gene: TRBJ2-2
CDR3 protein: CASTRGIALPNTGELFF
CDR3 DNA: TGTGCCAGCACCAGAGGAATCGCCCTACCTAACACCGGGGAGCTGTTTTTT

D gene: TRBD2
clone size: -
V gene: TRBV7-2
J gene: TRBJ2-3
CDR3 protein: CASSFQAGGRDTQYF
CDR3 DNA: TGTGCCAGCAGCTTTCAAGCGGGAGGACGAGATACGCAGTATTTT

D gene: -
clone size: -
V gene: TRBV5-1
J gene: TRBJ2-3
CDR3 protein: CASSFLRRRDTDTQYF
CDR3 DNA: TGCGCCAGCAGCTTTTTACGGAGACGTGACACAGATACGCAGTATTTT

D gene: TRBD1
clone size: -
V gene: TRBV7-9
J gene: TRBJ1-2
CDR3 protein: CASSSGQGAFGYTF
CDR3 DNA: TGTGCCAGCAGCTCGGGACAGGGGGCTTTTGGCTACACCTTC

D gene: TRBD2
clone size: once
V gene: TRBV7-2
J gene: TRBJ2-1
CDR3 protein: CASSLGRTSGYNEQFF
CDR3 DNA: TGTGCCAGCAGCTTAGGTAGGACTAGCGGATACAATGAGCAGTTCTTC

D gene: -
clone size: -
V gene: TRBV11-2
J gene: TRBJ2-7
CDR3 protein: CASSQQAYEQYF
CDR3 DNA: TGTGCCAGCAGCCAACAGGCGTACGAGCAGTACTTC

D gene: TRBD2
clone size: -
V gene: TRBV7-9
J gene: TRBJ2-1
CDR3 protein: CASSLALGSGGYNEQFF
CDR3 DNA: TGTGCCAGCAGCTTAGCGCTTGGTAGCGGGGGATACAATGAGCAGTTCTTC

D gene: -
clone size: -
V gene: TRBV9
J gene: TRBJ2-2
CDR3 protein: CASSVTGERPGELFF
CDR3 DNA: TGTGCCAGCAGCGTCACAGGCGAGCGCCCCGGGGAGCTGTTTTTT

D gene: -
clone size: -
V gene: TRBV27
J gene: TRBJ1-3
CDR3 protein: CASSLGQNSGNTIYF
CDR3 DNA: TGTGCCAGCAGTTTAGGACAGAACTCTGGAAACACCATATATTTT

D gene: -
clone size: -
V gene: TRBV5-1
J gene: TRBJ2-1
CDR3 protein: CASRKADYNEQFF
CDR3 DNA: TGCGCCAGCAGGAAAGCGGACTACAATGAGCAGTTCTTC

D gene: -
clone size: -
V gene: TRBV12-3/TRBV12-4
J gene: TRBJ2-5
CDR3 protein: CASSFGGPGYF
CDR3 DNA: TGTGCCAGCAGTTTTGGGGGCCCAGGGTACTTC

D gene: TRBD1
clone size: few
V gene: TRBV5-4
J gene: TRBJ2-7
CDR3 protein: CASRLQGAKLHEQYF
CDR3 DNA: TGTGCCAGCAGATTGCAGGGGGCAAAGTTACACGAGCAGTACTTC

D gene: TRBD2
clone size: -
V gene: TRBV11-2
J gene: TRBJ2-3
CDR3 protein: CASSLDLLAGGTDTQYF
CDR3 DNA: TGTGCCAGCAGCTTAGATCTACTAGCGGGAGGCACAGATACGCAGTATTTT

D gene: TRBD2
clone size: -
V gene: TRBV18
J gene: TRBJ2-7
CDR3 protein: CASSARGLAGGYEQYF
CDR3 DNA: TGTGCCAGCTCAGCACGAGGGCTGGCGGGAGGCTACGAGCAGTACTTC

D gene: -
clone size: -
V gene: TRBV7-9
J gene: TRBJ1-6
CDR3 protein: CASSPPGLNSPLHF
CDR3 DNA: TGTGCCAGCAGCCCACCGGGACTCAATTCACCCCTCCACTTT

D gene: -
clone size: -
V gene: TRBV2
J gene: TRBJ1-1
CDR3 protein: CASSETLQGRVFF
CDR3 DNA: TGTGCCAGCAGTGAAACCTTACAGGGTCGGGTTTTCTTT

D gene: TRBD1
clone size: -
V gene: TRBV19
J gene: TRBJ1-5
CDR3 protein: CASSPGQGPQPQHF
CDR3 DNA: TGTGCCAGTAGCCCAGGACAGGGCCCTCAGCCCCAGCATTTT

D gene: -
clone size: once
V gene: TRBV19
J gene: TRBJ2-3
CDR3 protein: CASSIPGTDTQYF
CDR3 DNA: TGTGCCAGTAGTATCCCCGGCACAGATACGCAGTATTTT

D gene: -
clone size: -
V gene: TRBV10-1
J gene: TRBJ2-1
CDR3 protein: CASSEDVFICLANYRVLAYNEQFF
CDR3 DNA: TGCGCCAGCAGTGAGGATGTATTTATTTGCCTAGCGAATTATAGAGTGTTGGCCTACAATGAGCAGTTCTTC

D gene: -
clone size: -
V gene: TRBV30
J gene: TRBJ1-3
CDR3 protein: CAWSRTGGNTIYF
CDR3 DNA: TGTGCCTGGAGTAGGACGGGGGGAAACACCATATATTTT

D gene: TRBD1
clone size: -
V gene: TRBV29-1
J gene: TRBJ2-3
CDR3 protein: CSVEADRGNTQYF
CDR3 DNA: TGCAGCGTTGAAGCAGACAGGGGGAATACGCAGTATTTT

D gene: TRBD2
clone size: -
V gene: TRBV11-2
J gene: TRBJ2-2
CDR3 protein: CASSPGGLAANTGELFF
CDR3 DNA: TGTGCCAGCAGCCCGGGGGGACTAGCGGCGAACACCGGGGAGCTGTTTTTT

D gene: -
clone size: -
V gene: TRBV9
J gene: TRBJ2-7
CDR3 protein: CASSVIRDSLSYEQYF
CDR3 DNA: TGTGCCAGCAGCGTAATCCGGGACTCACTCTCCTACGAGCAGTACTTC

D gene: -
clone size: -
V gene: TRBV4-1
J gene: TRBJ1-5
CDR3 protein: CASSLGAWQPQHF
CDR3 DNA: TGCGCCAGCAGCTTGGGGGCCTGGCAGCCCCAGCATTTT

D gene: TRBD2
clone size: -
V gene: TRBV2
J gene: TRBJ2-7
CDR3 protein: CASTETSGRVTYEQYF
CDR3 DNA: TGTGCCAGCACGGAGACTAGCGGGAGAGTTACATACGAGCAGTACTTC